This T cell receptor beta chain was found in a study of human T cells and chemical hapten exposure. Study-wide background: An area of 2 cm by approximately 2.1 cm on upper inner arm skin received 2% DPC for sensitization. Application of 0.01% DPC to the upper back was done by patch test, with a reading at 6 days. Patients, predominantly female, presented with alopecia areata, totalis or universalis.

Losses at the gene ends were 4 bases for V and 7 bases for J; bases not matched to a gene: 6. The CDR3 is made up of 16 amino acids. Per germline, CDR1 SGHTA and CDR2 FQGNSA. Indicated time point: pre-sensitization, week 0. Treatment reported: therapeutic diphenylcyclopropenone sensitization with weekly scalp DPC. TCRdb recomputed calls from the RACE reads with MiXCR, one row per CDR3 protein. The sample lists around 300,000 distinct CDR3 sequences; around 5% were seen once. The source material was whole blood, sampled in connection with sensitization to the hapten diphenylcyclopropenone (DPC). The receptor comes from a woman aged 18-29 years with alopecia areata. Some clones in this sample may be carry-over from other donors' samples. The V and J genes are TRBV7-2 and TRBJ2-3, with 15 bases aligning to TRBD2. For the CDR3, the DNA is TGTGCCAGCAGCTCCGGACTAGCGGGGGGGCAAAATACGCAGTATTTT. It translates to CASSSGLAGGQNTQYF.